This entry lists 25 T cell receptor beta chains sequenced from one sample in a study of T cell repertoires in cytomegalovirus infection. Each CDR3 protein gets one entry after TCRdb re-called the reads with MiXCR. The sample holds 200,000 or so distinct CDR3 sequences, roughly 27% seen once. The material sequenced was PBMCs. The receptors originated from a human donor in good health (CMV status not recorded). Some clones in this sample may be carry-over from other donors' samples.

The chain links TRBV5-1 to TRBJ1-1, with TRBD1 matching 11 bases. With V trimmed by 4 bases and J by 5 bases, 10 bases remained unmatched. The CDR3 sequence is 16 residues long. Germline assignment: CDR1 SGHRS and CDR2 YFSETQ. The CDR3 here is CASSVRTGGPRTEAFF. The CDR3 nucleotides are TGCGCCAGCAGCGTCAGGACAGGGGGCCCTAGGACTGAAGCTTTCTTT.

The J gene is TRBJ1-2, the V gene TRBV4-3; D possibly corresponds to TRBD1 (6 bases). The CDR3 consists of 14 residues. Germline values: CDR1 LGHNA, CDR2 YSLEER. Trimming shortened V by 4 bases and J by 2 bases, and 11 bases separated the two germline ends. The CDR3 loop is CASSRQTGNYGYTF. CDR3 nucleotide sequence: TGCGCCAGCAGCCGCCAGACAGGAAACTATGGCTACACCTTC.

On this clonotype itself: Because the CDR3 is missing its conserved closing phenylalanine or tryptophan, this is likely a read error. The chain links TRBV7-8 to TRBJ1-6; weak D call: TRBD1 (6 bases). Per the germline V gene, CDR1 is SGHVS and CDR2 is FQNEAQ. V shed 6 bases and J shed 12 bases, with 21 bases lying between them. This CDR3 contains 15 residues. CDR3 protein: CASRLGSGGPKPLHS. The CDR3, as DNA: TGTGCCAGCAGATTGGGCAGTGGGGGGCCCAAACCCCTCCACTCT.

This chain uses TRBV11-1 with TRBJ2-7; 9 bases line up with TRBD1. The germline V gene has CDR1 SGHAT and CDR2 FQDESV (reference sequence). The CDR3 runs to 15 residues. After removal of 6 bases from V and 7 bases from J, the junction contained 13 bases not matched to a gene. CDR3 loop: CASSSRDRVSGEQYF. The CDR3 bases are TGTGCCAGCAGTTCCCGGGACAGGGTCTCTGGAGAGCAGTACTTC.

V is TRBV6-5 and J is TRBJ2-1; the match to TRBD2 covers 7 bases. Germline V CDR1 and CDR2: MNHEY, SVGAGI. Unmatched junction bases numbered 5, after V lost 5 bases and J lost 4 bases. The CDR3 runs to 14 residues. The CDR3, as DNA: TGTGCCAGCAGTCGGGGGAGGGGTTACAATGAGCAGTTCTTC. This sequence encodes CASSRGRGYNEQFF.

This clonotype occurred many times. J is TRBJ2-3 and V is TRBV7-2; 14 bases line up with TRBD2. The CDR3 loop spans 18 amino acids. Germline V gene lookup returns CDR1 SGHTA and CDR2 FQGNSA. V shed 6 bases and J 0 bases; nucleotides not matched to a gene: 8. Here the CDR3 DNA reads TGTGCCAGCAGTTTCGGACTAGCGGGGGGCCCTAGCACAGATACGCAGTATTTT. This codes for CASSFGLAGGPSTDTQYF.

This clonotype was detected ten times or more. The chain links TRBV7-2 to TRBJ2-1, with D tentatively TRBD2 (6 bases). Between the trimmed V and J ends, which lost 5 bases and 5 bases, there was a span of 16 bases. Looked up from germline, CDR1 is SGHTA and CDR2 is FQGNSA. The CDR3 is made up of 15 amino acids. This CDR3 reads CASSQGRGTDNEQFF. DNA of the CDR3: TGTGCCAGCAGCCAAGGACGGGGGACCGACAATGAGCAGTTCTTC. Variable domain in full (rest from reference TRBV7-2 and TRBJ2-1): GAGVSQSPSNKVTEKGKDVELRCDPISGHTALYWYRQSLGQGLEFLIYFQGNSAPDKSGLPSDRFSAERTGGSVSTLTIQRTQQEDSAVYLCASSQGRGTDNEQFFGPGTRLTVL.

The rearrangement joins TRBV20-1 to TRBJ2-5; D may be TRBD1 or TRBD2 (5 bases each). Germline V gene data show CDR1 as DFQATT and CDR2 as SNEGSKA (reference sequence). The CDR3 consists of 11 residues. Trimming removed 5 bases at V and 3 bases at J, with 7 bases between. This chain's CDR3 is CSARGEETQYF. The CDR3 DNA is TGCAGTGCTCGGGGCGAAGAGACCCAGTACTTC.

The rearrangement joins TRBV6-5 to TRBJ1-6; D perhaps matches TRBD1 (5 bases). The CDR3 runs to 13 residues. Looked up from germline, CDR1 is MNHEY and CDR2 is SVGAGI. With 4 bases removed from V and 9 bases from J, the gap between germline ends came to 10 bases. CDR3 bases: TGTGCCAGCAGTTCCAGGGACGGTTCACCCCTCCACTTT. It yields the protein CASSSRDGSPLHF.

This clonotype has a handful of counts. The V and J genes are TRBV10-1 and TRBJ2-3; no reliable D call. V was shortened by 3 bases and J by 3 bases, with 4 bases between the two germline ends. The CDR3 extends over 12 amino acids. Germline V lookup: CDR1 WNHNN, CDR2 SYGVQD (reference sequence). The CDR3 is CASSDGTDTQYF. The CDR3 DNA is TGCGCCAGCAGTGATGGAACAGATACGCAGTATTTT.

This clonotype has a handful of counts. This chain links TRBV11-3 with TRBJ2-2, with D possibly matching TRBD1 (6 bases). CDR1 is SGHNT and CDR2 is YENEEA in the germline V gene. V dropped 6 bases and J dropped 3 bases, with 14 bases sitting between them. This CDR3 has 15 residues. The CDR3 coding sequence is TGTGCCAGCAGTTCCACAGGGCTAGACACCGGGGAGCTGTTTTTT. It specifies CASSSTGLDTGELFF.

This clonotype has only a few counts. This rearrangement joins TRBV29-1 to TRBJ1-1; TRBD1 agrees at 8 bases. The germline CDR1 and CDR2 sequences are SQVTM and ANQGSEA. The ends lost 2 bases at V and 5 bases at J; junction bases unmatched: 10. This CDR3 contains 15 residues. The CDR3 sequence is CSVERVGQGETEAFF. CDR3 nucleotides: TGCAGCGTTGAAAGGGTTGGACAGGGAGAGACTGAAGCTTTCTTT.

This clonotype was picked up a small number of times. V and J are TRBV2 and TRBJ1-1; D is undetermined. The CDR3 consists of 12 residues. Germline assignment: CDR1 SNHLY and CDR2 FYNNEI. V was pared by 0 bases and J by 11 bases, with 10 bases between. CDR3 loop: CASSEADLGAFF. DNA of the CDR3: TGTGCCAGCAGTGAAGCGGACCTTGGGGCTTTCTTT.

This clonotype was seen more than once but under ten times. The chain combines TRBV7-3 with TRBJ2-1; TRBD1 might be the D (6 bases). Germline values: CDR1 SGHTA, CDR2 FQGTGA. With 0 bases removed from V and 10 bases from J, the gap between germline ends came to 13 bases. The CDR3 is 14 amino acids. DNA for the CDR3: TGTGCCAGCAGCTTAACAGGGGCAGGGACAGAGCAGTTCTTC. This sequence encodes CASSLTGAGTEQFF.

The chain uses TRBV2 and TRBJ2-2, with D perhaps matching TRBD1 or TRBD2 (6 bases each). CDR1 is SNHLY, CDR2 FYNNEI, per germline. Trimming shortened V by 6 bases and J by 8 bases, and 13 bases separated the two germline ends. The CDR3 contains 13 residues. This CDR3 reads CASRGGRQGELFF. DNA for the CDR3: TGTGCCAGCAGAGGGGGGAGGCAAGGGGAGCTGTTTTTT.

In its sample, this clonotype was seen a few times. The V gene is TRBV7-8, the J gene TRBJ2-1; tentatively, D is TRBD1 (6 bases). Germline V lookup: CDR1 SGHVS, CDR2 FQNEAQ. Between the trimmed V and J ends, which lost 8 bases and 8 bases, there was a span of 22 bases. The CDR3 loop spans 15 amino acids. The CDR3 loop reads CASVPRDIQIDEQFF. The CDR3 region has the DNA TGTGCCAGCGTGCCCCGGGACATCCAAATCGATGAGCAGTTCTTC.

In this sample, this clonotype turned up a few times. The rearrangement links TRBV12-3 or TRBV12-4 to TRBJ2-2; TRBD2 might be the D (5 bases). V was cut by 2 bases and J by 5 bases, with 12 bases left in between. The CDR3 is 15 residues long. The CDR3: CASSLLGARTGELFF. The DNA for the CDR3 is TGTGCCAGCAGTTTATTGGGAGCGAGGACCGGGGAGCTGTTTTTT.

J is TRBJ1-1 and V is TRBV6-6, with D possibly matching TRBD1 (5 bases). Trimming cost V 6 bases and J 0 bases, with 14 bases left between them. The CDR3 loop spans 15 amino acids. Germline loops: CDR1 MNHNY, CDR2 SVGAGI (reference sequence). In nucleotides, the CDR3 is TGTGCCAGCAGCCGTACGGGGACGTTGAACACTGAAGCTTTCTTT. It codes for CASSRTGTLNTEAFF.

This clonotype was detected only a few times. The rearrangement links TRBV7-2 to TRBJ2-1; TRBD1 agrees at 7 bases. Germline V CDR1 and CDR2: SGHTA, FQGNSA. CDR3 length: 17 amino acids. V shed 5 bases, J shed 4 bases, and the junction held 14 bases outside the gene matches. CDR3 residues: CASSQQTGTEGYNEQFF. In DNA form, the CDR3 reads TGTGCCAGCAGCCAACAAACCGGGACAGAGGGGTACAATGAGCAGTTCTTC.

The count of this clonotype is one. V is TRBV19 and J is TRBJ1-2, with TRBD1 identical over 10 bases. With V trimmed by 5 bases and J by 4 bases, 13 bases remained unmatched. The germline gives CDR1 LNHDA, CDR2 SQIVND (reference sequence). The CDR3 contains 17 residues. CDR3 bases: TGTGCCAGTAGTTTCTCGGGACAGGGGTTCGGGGGCTATGGCTACACCTTC. Its translation is CASSFSGQGFGGYGYTF.

This chain links TRBV12-3 or TRBV12-4 with TRBJ2-5, with D perhaps being TRBD1 or TRBD2 (5 bases each). The V and J ends lost 7 bases and 4 bases respectively, with 16 bases between them. The CDR3 runs 14 residues. This CDR3 reads CASTSGTILETQYF. The CDR3 DNA follows: TGTGCCAGCACCTCCGGGACCATCCTAGAGACCCAGTACTTC.

This clonotype was detected ten times or more. This sequence joins TRBV7-2 and TRBJ1-2, with D hard to call. Germline-derived CDR1 and CDR2 are SGHTA and FQGNSA. V gave up 4 bases and J gave up 2 bases, with 2 bases separating them. This CDR3 is 11 amino acids long. The chain's CDR3 is CASSSNYGYTF. CDR3 coding DNA: TGTGCCAGCAGCTCAAACTATGGCTACACCTTC.

The rearrangement uses TRBV2 and TRBJ1-6; no clear D gene. Germline CDR1 and CDR2: SNHLY and FYNNEI. V was cut by 5 bases and J by 5 bases, with 16 bases left in between. This CDR3 has 16 residues. CDR3 sequence (DNA): TGTGCCAGCAGTTTTTTCCCGATTCTGGATAATTCACCCCTCCACTTT. Amino acids: CASSFFPILDNSPLHF.

The V gene is TRBV9, the J gene TRBJ1-6; no definite D call. CDR1 and CDR2 (germline): SGDLS, YYNGEE. The CDR3 covers 14 residues. Trimming stripped 3 bases from V and 8 bases from J, with 12 bases between. In DNA form, the CDR3 reads TGTGCCAGCAGCGCGAGGATTAGGGATTCACCCCTCCACTTT. This translates into CASSARIRDSPLHF.

The chain uses TRBV7-9 and TRBJ1-4; D ambiguous. This CDR3 comprises 15 residues. The germline CDR1 and CDR2 sequences are SEHNR and FQNEAQ (reference sequence). V lost 0 bases and J 2 bases, leaving 7 bases between the germline ends. The CDR3: CASSLAQATNEKLFF. CDR3 DNA sequence: TGTGCCAGCAGCTTAGCGCAAGCGACTAATGAAAAACTGTTTTTT.